The rows below give T cell receptor beta chains drawn from one sample of a study of CD8+ T cells in alopecia areata. The method was immunoSEQ multiplex PCR; TCRdb's version includes in-frame clones alone and lacks a portion of them. Here the sample spans tens of thousands of clones, over 25% being singletons. Here the sequenced sample was CD8+ T cells sorted from blood, taken at week 4, from a patient treated with tofacitinib. The receptors originated from a human donor with alopecia areata. Each CDR3 is given with its conserved first and last residue. Each record gives: CDR3 DNA, CDR3 protein, clone size, D gene, V gene, J gene. The D gene is left open where the match is weak. The listing skips clone size in some rows; elsewhere it reads once, few, many or a size class.

TGTGCCAGCAGCCCCCGCCGACAGGGGGACACCGGGGAGCTGTTTTTT	CASSPRRQGDTGELFF	few	TRBD1	TRBV9	TRBJ2-2
TGTGCCACCAGCAGAGATCCGGCGGGAGCGCAGTTCTTC	CATSRDPAGAQFF	NA	TRBD2	TRBV15	TRBJ2-1
TGCAGCGTCCCCCCCCAGGATGGACGGACTCCTTCCTATGGCTACACCTTC	CSVPPQDGRTPSYGYTF	NA	NA	TRBV29-1	TRBJ1-2
TGTGCCAGCAGTTACTCGAGGCAGCAAGAGACCCAGTACTTC	CASSYSRQQETQYF	NA	NA	TRBV6-5	TRBJ2-5
TGTGCCACCAGTGCTTCGGGGCGATATGGCTACACCTTC	CATSASGRYGYTF	NA	NA	TRBV15	TRBJ1-2
TGTGCCAGCAGCTTATTGGGCGAAAGCAACACAGATACGCAGTATTTT	CASSLLGESNTDTQYF	NA	NA	TRBV7-9	TRBJ2-3
TGTGCCAGCAGCTTAGGGTATGGAAGGGGTCAGCCCCAGCATTTT	CASSLGYGRGQPQHF	NA	NA	TRBV7-6	TRBJ1-5
TGTGCCTGGTTCTCCGGGACCGAGGACCGAAAAGCTTTCTTT	CAWFSGTEDRKAFF	NA	NA	TRBV30	TRBJ1-1
TGCGCCAGCAGTTTGACAGGGGCAGCGAATCAGCCCCAGCATTTT	CASSLTGAANQPQHF	few	TRBD1	TRBV5-1	TRBJ1-5
TGCGCCAGCAGCCAAGGAAAGGACAGGGGGACTGAAGCTTTCTTT	CASSQGKDRGTEAFF	few	TRBD1	TRBV4-1	TRBJ1-1
TGTGCCAGCAGTGATGGGACGGCCCTCGAGCAGTACTTC	CASSDGTALEQYF	NA	NA	TRBV9	TRBJ2-7
TGTGCCTGGAGTGCCATGACAGGGGATGGCTACACCTTC	CAWSAMTGDGYTF	NA	TRBD1	TRBV30	TRBJ1-2
TGTGCCACCAGCACCTCAAGACCCCCCACAGGGGGTCTTGGCACTGAAGCTTTCTTT	CATSTSRPPTGGLGTEAFF	NA	TRBD1	TRBV15	TRBJ1-1
TGTGCCAGCAGCCAAGATTGGGTTGGTCCAGGGGTTAGCACTGAAGCTTTCTTT	CASSQDWVGPGVSTEAFF	NA	NA	TRBV14	TRBJ1-1
TGCAGCGTTGAAGGAGATGAGGGAGCACCCAATGAGCAGTTCTTC	CSVEGDEGAPNEQFF	few	NA	TRBV29-1	TRBJ2-1
TGCAGCGTTGATTCGGCTAGCGGGATCTCCTACAATGAGCAGTTCTTC	CSVDSASGISYNEQFF	NA	TRBD2	TRBV29-1	TRBJ2-1
TGTGCCAGCAGCCCTGGACTAGCGGGTTGGGAGCAGTTCTTC	CASSPGLAGWEQFF	NA	TRBD2	TRBV11-2	TRBJ2-1
TGCAGCGTGACGGTGGGTGCTGAAGCTTTCTTT	CSVTVGAEAFF	few	NA	TRBV29-1	TRBJ1-1
TGTGCCTGGAGTCCCGATCGGACTAGACAGAATGAGCAGTTCTTC	CAWSPDRTRQNEQFF	NA	TRBD2	TRBV30	TRBJ2-1
TGCAGCGTGTGGGAGCGACAGTCGAACACTGAAGCTTTCTTT	CSVWERQSNTEAFF	few	NA	TRBV29-1	TRBJ1-1
TGCAGCGTTGAGGACGGAACAAACACTGAAGCTTTCTTT	CSVEDGTNTEAFF	NA	NA	TRBV29-1	TRBJ1-1
TGCAGCGTGGAGACAGGGGGCGAGTATGGCTACACCTTC	CSVETGGEYGYTF	few	TRBD1	TRBV29-1	TRBJ1-2
TGTGCCAGCGCTTACGGGGGCCAGGTAGAGGGCTACACCTTC	CASAYGGQVEGYTF	NA	NA	TRBV27	TRBJ1-2
TGTGCCAGCAGCCTGGGGGGGTTGGATGGCTACACCTTC	CASSLGGLDGYTF	NA	NA	TRBV11-2	TRBJ1-2
TGTGCCACCAGCACCGGCAGGGTCTACGAGCAGTACTTC	CATSTGRVYEQYF	few	NA	TRBV15	TRBJ2-7
TGTGCCAGCAGCTTAAGGACACTCCGGGACTACAATTCCGGATACGAGCAGTACTTC	CASSLRTLRDYNSGYEQYF	NA	TRBD2	TRBV7-2	TRBJ2-7
TGCAGCGCCATGACAGGGTCTAGCTACGAGCAGTACTTC	CSAMTGSSYEQYF	NA	TRBD1	TRBV29-1	TRBJ2-7
TGTGCCAGCACGTCGGGGGCGGCCAATGAGCAGTTCTTC	CASTSGAANEQFF	NA	NA	TRBV27	TRBJ2-1
TGCAGCGTGGGGGCCAACGTCCTGACTTTC	CSVGANVLTF	NA	NA	TRBV29-1	TRBJ2-6
TGTGCCTGGGACGGGACAGGGATATATGGCTACACCTTC	CAWDGTGIYGYTF	NA	TRBD1	TRBV30	TRBJ1-2
TGTGCCAGCAGCTCAGCGGGGGCAGGGTCCTACGAGCAGTACTTC	CASSSAGAGSYEQYF	NA	TRBD2	TRBV7-9	TRBJ2-7
TGTGCCAGTAGTATAGTAGCGGGCCCAAACAATGAGCAGTTCTTC	CASSIVAGPNNEQFF	few	TRBD2	TRBV19	TRBJ2-1
TGTGCCAGCAGCTTGTCAGTCCGTGGCAATGAGCAGTTCTTC	CASSLSVRGNEQFF	few	NA	TRBV5-4	TRBJ2-1
TGTGCCAGCAGCCAAGGCGTCCTTGTAGGGAAAGAGACCCAGTACTTC	CASSQGVLVGKETQYF	NA	NA	TRBV14	TRBJ2-5
TGTGCCAGCAGCTCACTACCGGGACAAGCTACCGGGGAGCTGTTTTTT	CASSSLPGQATGELFF	few	NA	TRBV7-9	TRBJ2-2
TGTGCCAGCAGCTTACCGCCGGAGGGACGGAGTCCAGATACGCAGTATTTT	CASSLPPEGRSPDTQYF	NA	NA	TRBV11-2	TRBJ2-3
TGTGCCTGGAGCCTACAGGGCTACAATGAGCAGTTCTTC	CAWSLQGYNEQFF	NA	NA	TRBV30	TRBJ2-1
TGTGCCTGGAATACCCTGACAGTTGAAGCTTTCTTT	CAWNTLTVEAFF	once	NA	TRBV30	TRBJ1-1
TGCAGCGCCAGAGACTTCTACGAGCAGTACTTC	CSARDFYEQYF	NA	NA	TRBV29-1	TRBJ2-7
TGTGCCTGGAGTCGGCGGAATTCACCCCTCCACTTT	CAWSRRNSPLHF	NA	NA	TRBV30	TRBJ1-6
TGCAGCGTAGGGGGGTCGGGGTACCAAGAGACCCAGTACTTC	CSVGGSGYQETQYF	NA	NA	TRBV29-1	TRBJ2-5
TGCAGCGACGGGACTAGCGGCACAGATACGCAGTATTTT	CSDGTSGTDTQYF	once	TRBD2	TRBV29-1	TRBJ2-3
TGTGCCAGCAGCCCCGAGGGGGGTATGAACACTGAAGCTTTCTTT	CASSPEGGMNTEAFF	NA	NA	TRBV5-4	TRBJ1-1
TGTGCCACCAGCAGACGCGGCTATCAGGCCGGGGAGCTGTTTTTT	CATSRRGYQAGELFF	NA	NA	TRBV15	TRBJ2-2
TGTGCCAGCAGTTTATGGGCGGGAGGGCAGCCAAGGGACGAGCAGTACTTC	CASSLWAGGQPRDEQYF	many	TRBD2	TRBV27	TRBJ2-7
TGCAGCGTTTGGGACTTGGAGACCCAGTACTTC	CSVWDLETQYF	NA	NA	TRBV29-1	TRBJ2-5
TGTGCCAGCAGCTTAGGAACTAGCGGGAGTGCAGATACGCAGTATTTT	CASSLGTSGSADTQYF	NA	TRBD2	TRBV7-9	TRBJ2-3
TGCAGCGTTGAGGATGACAGGTTAGGCTACGAGCAGTACTTC	CSVEDDRLGYEQYF	NA	NA	TRBV29-1	TRBJ2-7
TGTGCCAGCAGCTTGGGGTCATACAATGAGCAGTTCTTC	CASSLGSYNEQFF	few	NA	TRBV5-4	TRBJ2-1
TGTGCCAGCAGCCCAGGGACAGGGGTCCAGGTCGGAGAAGCTTTCTTT	CASSPGTGVQVGEAFF	few	TRBD1	TRBV9	TRBJ1-1
TGTGCCAGCAGCTTTGGGGGAACTGGGGCCAACGTCCTGACTTTC	CASSFGGTGANVLTF	NA	NA	TRBV7-9	TRBJ2-6
TGTGCCTGGAGTGTGGGAGCGGCGGGGGAGCAGTACTTC	CAWSVGAAGEQYF	few	NA	TRBV30	TRBJ2-7
TGTGCCAGCAGCTTAGGGGGGTACGAGCAGTACTTC	CASSLGGYEQYF	NA	NA	TRBV13	TRBJ2-7
TGTGCCAGCAGGGGGACTAGCGTGAACACCGGGGAGCTGTTTTTT	CASRGTSVNTGELFF	NA	TRBD2	TRBV6-5	TRBJ2-2
TGTGCCAGCAGTCTGGGGAATGAGCAGTTCTTC	CASSLGNEQFF	few	NA	TRBV27	TRBJ2-1
TGTGCCAGCAGCCAGTCTGGGGCGGACGAGCAGTACTTC	CASSQSGADEQYF	NA	NA	TRBV11-2	TRBJ2-7
TGCAGCGTTGAAACAGGGTCGGTCGAGCAGTACTTC	CSVETGSVEQYF	NA	NA	TRBV29-1	TRBJ2-7